This TCR beta chain was captured by sequencing in a study of shared clonotypes between healthy human individuals. As for the study in general: Donors consisted of two women and a few men between 18 and 49.

General study findings and limits: The researchers took only blood, and tissue repertoires probably look different.

In this sample, this clone turned up a few times. Its specificity is unknown. Deep was the level at which the assay was run. Evenly divided among several immunoSEQ plates was the genomic DNA of each subset. Sequencing used immunoSEQ multiplex PCR; TCRdb keeps in-frame clones, though not all of them. The table shows about 520,000 clones, with more than 75% occurring only once. The CDR3 length is 14 residues. The source is a woman aged 40 to 50 in good health. Some clones in this sample may be carry-over from other donors' samples. The chain has TRBV21-1 and TRBJ2-7. TRBV21-1 is marked as a pseudogene. Sequenced material: PBMCs. The CDR3 sequence is CASSAGGRPYEQYF. Written as DNA, the CDR3 is TGTGCCAGCAGCGCCGGGGGCAGACCATACGAGCAGTACTTC.